This TCR beta chain was sequenced for a study of blood T cell repertoires in COVID-19 (dated by TCRdb to about 2020). At the level of the whole study: The collaborator samples originated in the United States, Italy and Spain and spanned the acute and convalescent phases of COVID-19. The material from the prospective study consisted of cDNA or gDNA derived from T cells, B-cell-depleted T cells, or PBMCs. The dataset comprised deeply sampled blood TCRbeta repertoires from subjects exposed to, actively infected with, or recovered from COVID-19. The repertoires were released in a freely available public database meant as a resource for research on the immune response to SARS-CoV-2. Samples came from the ongoing ImmuneRACE study (first 160 participants) plus 1,254 subjects from 6 global collaborators. Nearly every sample came with metadata listing a de-identified subject ID, COVID-19 status, age in years and sex. Where available, HLA class I and class II types were taken from metadata supplied by the sample provider and were not determined by assay-based typing.

TCRbeta CDR3 regions were amplified from genomic DNA using the immunoSEQ Assay, a bias-controlled multiplex PCR. As for the authors' bioinformatics: Within the assay, amplification of reference gene primers was used to estimate how many nucleated cells each sample contained. Sequence reads were collapsed and filtered to measure the absolute abundance of every unique TCRbeta CDR3 rearrangement. For each sample, productive Simpson clonality was calculated by taking the square root of Simpson's diversity index across productive rearrangements. The table comes from immuneACCESS by way of TCRdb, which keeps in-frame sequences with V and J called. Part of the clones is missing from these tables; in studies checked, under half for an unresolved V gene and the rest for unknown reasons. V, J and clone size were drawn from that table, and D and trimming were deduced from the DNA. This sample holds about 190,000 clones; roughly 84% were observed only once. The ten biggest clones cover about 6.6% of the sample.

A second Seattle source provided samples from volunteer blood donors who had recovered from COVID-19. The collaborating institutions used their own protocols to collect whole blood in K2EDTA tubes. For TCRbeta analysis, collaborators shipped samples in one of three forms: frozen whole blood, isolated PBMCs, or DNA extracted from either of those sample types. Comments on this clone: Its antigen target is currently unknown. Per-base qualities were not stored, and no clone one base away is much larger.

The junction shows trimming of 0 bases on V and 7 bases on J, plus 18 bases between the germline ends. From the cysteine through the phenylalanine, the CDR3 covers 16 amino acids. The kept DNA is CDR3 alone, 48 bases in frame from the first base. The CDR1 and CDR2 encoded by the germline V gene are LGHNA and YNFKEQ. General findings and caveats noted by the study authors: How much clinical and demographic metadata was included differed by source and by participant, and the metadata was provided uncurated.

This TCR was sampled from a woman between 40 and 50 years old who had recovered from COVID-19. Input material: peripheral blood. The chain is encoded by TRBV4-2 joined to TRBJ1-2; a tentative D call is TRBD1 (6 bases match). The CDR3 sequence is CASSQEGMEVGGGYTF. The DNA sequence follows: TGTGCCAGCAGCCAAGAGGGAATGGAGGTAGGGGGTGGCTACACCTTC.